Presented here are 2 T cell receptor beta chains from one specimen sequenced in a study of blood T cell repertoires in COVID-19. The repertoire was sequenced with immunoSEQ multiplex PCR; TCRdb's copy has only in-frame clones and lacks some. The sample contains about 270,000 clones, around nine tenths of which appear only once. Sample: PBMCs or T cells enriched from blood (not recorded which). The receptors here all came from a woman aged 55-75 years in a cohort exposed to, infected with or recovered from COVID-19 (not recorded which).

CDR3 nucleotide sequence: TGTGCCAGCAGCGGTACGACAGATGGGCCTCTAAATTCACCCCTCCACTTT. Its translation: CASSGTTDGPLNSPLHF. The V gene is TRBV9, the J gene TRBJ1-6; D is possibly TRBD1 (5 bases). Germline V gene lookup returns CDR1 SGDLS and CDR2 YYNGEE. This CDR3 has 17 amino acids. V lost 3 bases to trimming and J lost 7 bases, with 20 bases between them.

The V call is TRBV4-1, the J call TRBJ2-7, with D unresolved. CDR3 length equals 15 residues. CDR1 and CDR2 from the germline V gene are MGHRA and YSYEKL. V was trimmed by 0 bases and J by 1 base, leaving 10 bases between them. The CDR3 nucleotides read TGCGCCAGCAGCCAAGATCAGGCAGCATCCTACGAGCAGTACTTC. Residues: CASSQDQAASYEQYF.